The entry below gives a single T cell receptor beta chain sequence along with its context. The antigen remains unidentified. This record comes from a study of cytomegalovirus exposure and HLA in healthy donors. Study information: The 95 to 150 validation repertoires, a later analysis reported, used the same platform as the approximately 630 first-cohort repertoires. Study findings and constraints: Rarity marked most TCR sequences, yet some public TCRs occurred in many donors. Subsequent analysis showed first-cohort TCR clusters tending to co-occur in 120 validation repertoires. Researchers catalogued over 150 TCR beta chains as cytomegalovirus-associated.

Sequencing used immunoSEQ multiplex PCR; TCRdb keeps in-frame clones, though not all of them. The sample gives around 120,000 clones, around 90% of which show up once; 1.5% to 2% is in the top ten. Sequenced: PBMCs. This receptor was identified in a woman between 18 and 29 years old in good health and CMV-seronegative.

CDR3 loop: CASSPPGLGAYTEAFF. CDR3 nucleotides: TGTGCCAGCTCACCCCCTGGGCTGGGAGCCTACACTGAAGCTTTCTTT. This rearrangement joins TRBV18 to TRBJ1-1; D gene uncertain. The CDR3 is made up of 16 amino acids. Germline V CDR1 and CDR2: KGHSH, LQKENI. The ends were cut back, 3 bases at V and 3 bases at J, with 17 bases in the middle.